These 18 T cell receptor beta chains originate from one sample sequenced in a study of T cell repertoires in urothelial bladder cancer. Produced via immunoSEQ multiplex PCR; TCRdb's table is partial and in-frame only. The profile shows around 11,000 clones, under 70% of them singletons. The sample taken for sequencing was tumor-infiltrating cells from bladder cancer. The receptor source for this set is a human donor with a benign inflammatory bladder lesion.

CDR3: CASSTYHGTSNEQFF. The CDR3 nucleotides read TGTGCCAGCAGCACCTACCACGGGACTAGCAATGAGCAGTTCTTC. The gene calls are TRBV7-2 and TRBJ2-1, with 8 bases fitting TRBD2. CDR3 length: 15 residues. The germline gives CDR1 SGHTA, CDR2 FQGNSA. After removal of 5 bases from V and 6 bases from J, the junction contained 9 bases not matched to a gene. Complete variable domain (other parts from reference TRBV7-2 and TRBJ2-1): GAGVSQSPSNKVTEKGKDVELRCDPISGHTALYWYRQSLGQGLEFLIYFQGNSAPDKSGLPSDRFSAERTGGSVSTLTIQRTQQEDSAVYLCASSTYHGTSNEQFFGPGTRLTVL.

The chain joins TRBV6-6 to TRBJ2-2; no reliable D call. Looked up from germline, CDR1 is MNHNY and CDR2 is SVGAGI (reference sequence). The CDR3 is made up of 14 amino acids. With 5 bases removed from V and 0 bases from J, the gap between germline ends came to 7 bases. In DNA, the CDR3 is TGTGCCAGCAGTCTCCCGGCGAACACCGGGGAGCTGTTTTTT. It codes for CASSLPANTGELFF.

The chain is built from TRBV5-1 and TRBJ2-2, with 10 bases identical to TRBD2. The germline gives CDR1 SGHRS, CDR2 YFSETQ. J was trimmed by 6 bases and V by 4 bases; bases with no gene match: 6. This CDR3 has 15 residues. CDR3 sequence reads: CASSRTSGEPGELFF. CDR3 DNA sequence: TGCGCCAGCAGCCGTACTAGCGGGGAACCCGGGGAGCTGTTTTTT.

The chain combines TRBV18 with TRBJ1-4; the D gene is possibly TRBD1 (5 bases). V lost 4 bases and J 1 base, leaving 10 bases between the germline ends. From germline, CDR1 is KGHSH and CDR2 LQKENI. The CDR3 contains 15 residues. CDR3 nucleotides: TGTGCCAGCTCACGAACGGGGGGAACTAATGAAAAACTGTTTTTT. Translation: CASSRTGGTNEKLFF.

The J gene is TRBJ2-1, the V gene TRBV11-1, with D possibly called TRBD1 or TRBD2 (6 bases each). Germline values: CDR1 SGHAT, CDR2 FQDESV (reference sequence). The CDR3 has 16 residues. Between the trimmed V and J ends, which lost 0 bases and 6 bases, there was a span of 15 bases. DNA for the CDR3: TGTGCCAGCAGCTTAGCCCCGTTTCCGGGGGCCAATGAGCAGTTCTTC. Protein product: CASSLAPFPGANEQFF.

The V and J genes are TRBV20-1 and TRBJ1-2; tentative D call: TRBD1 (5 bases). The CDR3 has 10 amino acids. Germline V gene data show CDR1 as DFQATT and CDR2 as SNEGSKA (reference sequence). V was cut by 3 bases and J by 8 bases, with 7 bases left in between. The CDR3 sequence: CSARWGGYTF. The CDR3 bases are TGCAGTGCTAGGTGGGGGGGCTACACCTTC.

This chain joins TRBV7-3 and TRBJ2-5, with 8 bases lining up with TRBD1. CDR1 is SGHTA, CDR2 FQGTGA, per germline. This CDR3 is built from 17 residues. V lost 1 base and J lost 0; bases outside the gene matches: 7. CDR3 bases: TGTGCCAGCAGCTTAAACGGAGGGACAGGCAACCAAGAGACCCAGTACTTC. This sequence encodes CASSLNGGTGNQETQYF.

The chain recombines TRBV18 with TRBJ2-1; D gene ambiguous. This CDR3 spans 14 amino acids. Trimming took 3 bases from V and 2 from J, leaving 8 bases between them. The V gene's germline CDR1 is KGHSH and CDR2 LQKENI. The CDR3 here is CASSPPSTYNEQFF. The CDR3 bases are TGTGCCAGCTCACCCCCCTCGACCTACAATGAGCAGTTCTTC.

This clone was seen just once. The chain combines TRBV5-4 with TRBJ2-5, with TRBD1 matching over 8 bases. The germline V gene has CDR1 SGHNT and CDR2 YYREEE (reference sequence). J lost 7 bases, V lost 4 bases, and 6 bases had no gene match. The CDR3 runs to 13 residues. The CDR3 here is CASSANRGVTQYF. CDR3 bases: TGTGCCAGCAGCGCTAACAGGGGGGTGACCCAGTACTTC.

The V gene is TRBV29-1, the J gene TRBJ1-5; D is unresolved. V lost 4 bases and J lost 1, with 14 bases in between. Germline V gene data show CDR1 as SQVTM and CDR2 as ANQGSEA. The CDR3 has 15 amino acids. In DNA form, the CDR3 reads TGCAGCGTTGCGGGAGGAAGTGGGAGCAATCAGCCCCAGCATTTT. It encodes CSVAGGSGSNQPQHF.

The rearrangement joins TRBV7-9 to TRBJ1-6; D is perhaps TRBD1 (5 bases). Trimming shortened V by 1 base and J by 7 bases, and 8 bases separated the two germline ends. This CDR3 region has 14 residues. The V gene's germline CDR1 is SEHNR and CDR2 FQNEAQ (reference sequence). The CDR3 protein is CASSLGTKNSPLHF. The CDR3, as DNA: TGTGCCAGCAGCTTAGGGACAAAAAATTCACCCCTCCACTTT. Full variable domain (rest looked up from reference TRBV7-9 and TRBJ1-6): DTGVSQNPRHKITKRGQNVTFRCDPISEHNRLYWYRQTLGQGPEFLTYFQNEAQLEKSRLLSDRFSAERPKGSFSTLEIQRTEQGDSAMYLCASSLGTKNSPLHFGNGTRLTVT.

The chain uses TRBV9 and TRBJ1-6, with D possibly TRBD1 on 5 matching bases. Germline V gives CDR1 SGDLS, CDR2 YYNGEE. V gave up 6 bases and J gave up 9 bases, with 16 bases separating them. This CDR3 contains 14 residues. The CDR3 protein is CASTGDRVSSPLHF. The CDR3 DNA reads TGTGCCAGCACCGGGGACCGGGTTAGTTCACCCCTCCACTTT.

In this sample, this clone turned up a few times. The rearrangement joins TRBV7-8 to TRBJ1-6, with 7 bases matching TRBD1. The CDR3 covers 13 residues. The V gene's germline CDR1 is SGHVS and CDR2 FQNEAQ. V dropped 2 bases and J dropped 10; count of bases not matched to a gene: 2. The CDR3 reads CASSLRQGSPLHF. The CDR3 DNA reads TGTGCCAGCAGCTTACGACAGGGCTCACCCCTCCACTTT.

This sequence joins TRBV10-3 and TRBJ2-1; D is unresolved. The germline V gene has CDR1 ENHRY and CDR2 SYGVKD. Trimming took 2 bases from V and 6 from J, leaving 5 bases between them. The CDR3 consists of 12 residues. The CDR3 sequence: CAISELVNEQFF. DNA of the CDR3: TGTGCCATCAGTGAGCTCGTCAATGAGCAGTTCTTC.

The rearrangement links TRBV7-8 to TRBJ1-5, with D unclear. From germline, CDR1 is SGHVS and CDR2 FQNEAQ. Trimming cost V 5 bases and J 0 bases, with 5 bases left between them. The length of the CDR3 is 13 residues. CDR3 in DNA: TGTGCCAGCAGCCGACTTAGCAATCAGCCCCAGCATTTT. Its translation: CASSRLSNQPQHF. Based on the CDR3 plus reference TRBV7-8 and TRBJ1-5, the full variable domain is GAGVSQSPRYKVAKRGQDVALRCDPISGHVSLFWYQQALGQGPEFLTYFQNEAQLDKSGLPSDRFFAERPEGSVSTLKIQRTQQEDSAVYLCASSRLSNQPQHFGDGTRLSIL.

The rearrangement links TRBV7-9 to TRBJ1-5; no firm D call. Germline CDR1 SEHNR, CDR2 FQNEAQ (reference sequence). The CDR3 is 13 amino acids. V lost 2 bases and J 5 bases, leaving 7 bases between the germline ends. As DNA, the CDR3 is TGTGCCAGCAGCTTAAGGGATCATCAGCCCCAGCATTTT. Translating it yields CASSLRDHQPQHF. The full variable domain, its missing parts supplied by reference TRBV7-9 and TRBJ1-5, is DTGVSQNPRHKITKRGQNVTFRCDPISEHNRLYWYRQTLGQGPEFLTYFQNEAQLEKSRLLSDRFSAERPKGSFSTLEIQRTEQGDSAMYLCASSLRDHQPQHFGDGTRLSIL.

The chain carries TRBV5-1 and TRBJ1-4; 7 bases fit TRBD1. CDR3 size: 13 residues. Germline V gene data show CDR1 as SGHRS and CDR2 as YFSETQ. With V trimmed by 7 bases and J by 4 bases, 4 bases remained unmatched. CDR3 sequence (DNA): TGCGCCAGCTCGGACAGGAATAATGAAAAACTGTTTTTT. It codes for CASSDRNNEKLFF.

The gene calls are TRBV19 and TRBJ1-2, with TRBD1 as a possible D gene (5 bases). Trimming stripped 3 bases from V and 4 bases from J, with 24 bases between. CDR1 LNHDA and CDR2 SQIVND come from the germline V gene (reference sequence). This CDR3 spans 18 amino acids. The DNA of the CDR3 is TGTGCCAGTAGTATGGGGACTTCAGACTCTCCGTTACCCTATGGCTACACCTTC. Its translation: CASSMGTSDSPLPYGYTF.